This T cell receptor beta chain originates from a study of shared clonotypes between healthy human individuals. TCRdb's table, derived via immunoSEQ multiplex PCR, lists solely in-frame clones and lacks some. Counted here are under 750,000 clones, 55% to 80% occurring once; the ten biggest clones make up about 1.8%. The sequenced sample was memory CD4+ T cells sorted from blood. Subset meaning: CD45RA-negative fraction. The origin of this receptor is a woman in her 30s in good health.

CDR3 loop: CASSESRDRGTYEQYF. DNA of the CDR3: TGTGCCAGCAGTGAATCCCGGGACAGGGGGACTTACGAGCAGTACTTC. This chain joins TRBV25-1 and TRBJ2-5; TRBD1 aligns across 11 bases. The DNA matches TRBJ2-7 better at its end, which makes the J call doubtful. Germline CDR1 MGHDK, CDR2 SYGVNS. This CDR3 comprises 16 residues.